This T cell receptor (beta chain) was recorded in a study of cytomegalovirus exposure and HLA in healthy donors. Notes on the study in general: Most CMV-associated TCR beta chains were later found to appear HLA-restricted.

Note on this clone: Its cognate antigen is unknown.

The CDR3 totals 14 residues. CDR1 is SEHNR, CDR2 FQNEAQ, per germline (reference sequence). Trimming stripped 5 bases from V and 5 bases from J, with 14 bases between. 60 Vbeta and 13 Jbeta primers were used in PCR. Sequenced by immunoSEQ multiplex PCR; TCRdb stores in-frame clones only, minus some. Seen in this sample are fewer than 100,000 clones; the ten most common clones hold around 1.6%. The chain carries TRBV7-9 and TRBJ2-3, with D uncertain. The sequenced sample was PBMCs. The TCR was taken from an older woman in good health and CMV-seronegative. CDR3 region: CASSQRGVRDTQYF. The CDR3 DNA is TGTGCCAGCAGCCAGCGAGGAGTAAGAGATACGCAGTATTTT. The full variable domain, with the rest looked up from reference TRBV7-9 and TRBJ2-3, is DTGVSQNPRHKITKRGQNVTFRCDPISEHNRLYWYRQTLGQGPEFLTYFQNEAQLEKSRLLSDRFSAERPKGSFSTLEIQRTEQGDSAMYLCASSQRGVRDTQYFGPGTRLTVL.